This TCR beta chain was recorded in a study of blood T cell repertoires in COVID-19. On the study more broadly: Acute and convalescent COVID-19 specimens originated in the United States, Italy and Spain. The cDNA or gDNA used as material had been derived from T cells, B-cell-depleted T cells, or PBMCs.

Germline loops: CDR1 SQVTM, CDR2 ANQGSEA. This CDR3 spans 14 amino acids. V dropped 1 base and J dropped 8 bases, with 16 bases sitting between them. Per the study methods: How many nucleated cells were present was estimated from reference gene primer amplification. The assay was immunoSEQ multiplex PCR, and TCRdb's table has in-frame clones only and misses some. V and J calls and clone size follow that table, whereas D and trimming were derived from the DNA. The sample shows roughly 250,000 clones, approximately 87% of them seen only once. In Seattle, patients joined the study during active infection and were tracked longitudinally.

The sequencing input was peripheral blood. The gene calls are TRBV29-1 and TRBJ2-3; D might be TRBD2 (5 bases). The source of this sequence is a woman under 40 with COVID-19, enrolled during active disease. The CDR3 DNA reads TGCAGCGTTGAAGGTGTCCTAGCTGGCTTTACGCAGTATTTT. This translates into CSVEGVLAGFTQYF.